Listed below are T cell receptor beta chains from one sample, sequenced in a study of blood T cell repertoires in COVID-19. TCRdb keeps only in-frame clones here, not all; method: immunoSEQ multiplex PCR. Of roughly 220,000 clones in the sample, roughly 84% are singletons; the top ten hold approximately 6.5%. The sequenced material came from PBMCs or T cells enriched from blood (not recorded which). The receptors were gathered from a middle-aged woman who had recovered from COVID-19. Each CDR3 is given with its conserved first and last residue. Each record gives: J gene, clone size, D gene, V gene, CDR3 DNA, CDR3 protein. A D gene is named only where the DNA matches it firmly. Size is stated for part of the rows, as once, few or many counts, or as a class when the clone is expanded.

TRBJ1-2	few	NA	TRBV29-1	TGCAGCGTTGAAGCAGGGCACTATGGCTACACCTTC	CSVEAGHYGYTF
TRBJ1-1	NA	NA	TRBV15	TGTGCCACCAGCCTGGGGACTTTGAACACTGAAGCTTTCTTT	CATSLGTLNTEAFF
TRBJ2-1	NA	NA	TRBV5-1	TGCGCCAGCAGCTTGGATAGCGCGGGCTATGAGCAGTTCTTC	CASSLDSAGYEQFF
TRBJ2-3	NA	TRBD1	TRBV28	TGTGCCAGCAGTTCTTCCCTCGACAGGGAATTGAAGTCAGATACGCAGTATTTT	CASSSSLDRELKSDTQYF
TRBJ2-3	NA	NA	TRBV30	TGTGCCTGGAGTGTACTCGGGAGAGGAGATACGCAGTATTTT	CAWSVLGRGDTQYF
TRBJ2-7	NA	NA	TRBV5-1	TGCGCCAGCAGCTTGCGGCTGGGGGGGCGGACCAATTGGTACGAGCAGTACTTC	CASSLRLGGRTNWYEQYF
TRBJ2-4	few	NA	TRBV7-8	TGTGCCAGCAGCCCGACCCGCCTGGACACTTATAGAAACATTCAGTACTTC	CASSPTRLDTYRNIQYF
TRBJ2-7	NA	TRBD2	TRBV6-2/TRBV6-3	TGTGCCAGCAGTTACTCGACAATTAGCGGGAGTTACGAGCAGTACTTC	CASSYSTISGSYEQYF
TRBJ1-4	NA	TRBD1	TRBV19	TGTGCCAGTAGTAGCACTCACAGGGGGCGCGGTGAAAAACTGTTTTTT	CASSSTHRGRGEKLFF
TRBJ2-1	NA	NA	TRBV29-1	TGCAGCGGGGTGACAGGAACAACGTCCGGTGGCTCCTACAATGAGCAGTTCTTC	CSGVTGTTSGGSYNEQFF
TRBJ1-2	NA	TRBD1	TRBV2	TGTGCCAGCAGTACGGACAGGGGGGACGGCTACACCTTC	CASSTDRGDGYTF
TRBJ2-5	NA	NA	TRBV9	TGTGCCAGCAGCTCTAAGTCGGGGGAAGAGACCCAGTACTTC	CASSSKSGEETQYF
TRBJ2-3	NA	NA	TRBV10-3	TGTGCCATCAGTGGAGCGGGCCCCTTCACAGATACGCAGTATTTT	CAISGAGPFTDTQYF
TRBJ2-5	NA	NA	TRBV7-9	TGTGCCAGCAGCTCCCTTGGGAGGGAGACCCAGTACTTC	CASSSLGRETQYF
TRBJ2-1	NA	TRBD2	TRBV7-9	TGTGCCAGCAGCTCTGGCCTAGCGGGAGTCTACAATGAGCAGTTCTTC	CASSSGLAGVYNEQFF
TRBJ2-1	few	NA	TRBV7-9	TGTGCCAGCAGCCCTTTGATAGTAGAGCAGTTCTTC	CASSPLIVEQFF
TRBJ2-1	NA	NA	TRBV7-2	TGTGCCAGCAGCTTAACACGGGAGTCCTACAATGAGCAGTTCTTC	CASSLTRESYNEQFF
TRBJ2-5	NA	TRBD2	TRBV5-1	TGCGCCAGCAGCTTGGGACTAGCGGGAGGGCCACTAAAAGAGACCCAGTACTTC	CASSLGLAGGPLKETQYF
TRBJ1-1	NA	NA	TRBV3-1/TRBV3-2	TGTGCCAGCAGACAGGAGGGCGAAGCTTTCTTT	CASRQEGEAFF
TRBJ1-5	few	NA	TRBV5-1	TGCGCCAGCAGCTTGGACGGTCAGCCCCAGCATTTT	CASSLDGQPQHF
TRBJ2-3	NA	TRBD2	TRBV2	TGTGCCAGCAGCCTTGCTAGCGGGAGTCCGGATACGCAGTATTTT	CASSLASGSPDTQYF
TRBJ2-1	NA	TRBD2	TRBV5-1	TGCGCCAGCAGCTCCGGTGAGGCGGGAGTTGAGCAGTTCTTC	CASSSGEAGVEQFF
TRBJ2-7	NA	NA	TRBV5-1	TGCGCCAGCAGCCCCGGACAGGTGGGGGGCTACGAGCAGTACTTC	CASSPGQVGGYEQYF
TRBJ2-3	NA	NA	TRBV18	TGTGCCAGCTCACCCTCTAGGGGGAGTGGAGCAGATACGCAGTATTTT	CASSPSRGSGADTQYF
TRBJ2-2	NA	NA	TRBV6-5	TGTGCCAGCAGGACCACAGGGACCGGGGAGCTGTTTTTT	CASRTTGTGELFF
TRBJ1-1	NA	NA	TRBV11-2	TGTGCCAGCAGGTTCAGGTACATCAACACTGAAGCTTTCTTT	CASRFRYINTEAFF
TRBJ1-1	NA	NA	TRBV5-1	TGCGCCAGCAGCGCCCTAGGAAACACTGAAGCTTTCTTT	CASSALGNTEAFF
TRBJ1-4	NA	TRBD1	TRBV11-2	TGTGCCAGCAGCCCACGAAATTACAGGGGAAGTGAAAAACTGTTTTTT	CASSPRNYRGSEKLFF
TRBJ1-6	NA	TRBD1	TRBV27	TGTGCCAGCAGTTTTCAGGCCGGGACAGATCTTTCACCCCTCCACTTT	CASSFQAGTDLSPLHF
TRBJ1-5	NA	NA	TRBV7-2	TGTGCCAGCAGCTTAGACGGGAATAGCAATCAGCCCCAGCATTTT	CASSLDGNSNQPQHF
TRBJ1-6	NA	NA	TRBV7-2	TGTGCCAGCAGCTTAGGACAGGCCGCTAATTCACCCCTCCACTTT	CASSLGQAANSPLHF
TRBJ1-3	NA	NA	TRBV5-1	TGCGCCAGCAGCTCGGGTAGGGGTGGAAACACCATATATTTT	CASSSGRGGNTIYF
TRBJ2-5	NA	TRBD2	TRBV3-1/TRBV3-2	TGTGCCAGCAGCCAAGATCTCCCGGGACTAGCGGGAGGGGTAGAGACCCAGTACTTC	CASSQDLPGLAGGVETQYF
TRBJ1-1	NA	NA	TRBV5-1	TGCGCCAGCAGCTTGGTCACAGGGAGCGTCACTGAAGCTTTCTTT	CASSLVTGSVTEAFF
TRBJ1-1	NA	NA	TRBV6-6	TGTGCCAGCAGTTACTCTGAGGGTATGGCTTTCTTT	CASSYSEGMAFF
TRBJ2-3	NA	TRBD2	TRBV29-1	TGCAGCGTTGAAGAGGTTGGACTAGCGGGAGGAAGGACAGATACGCAGTATTTT	CSVEEVGLAGGRTDTQYF
TRBJ2-5	NA	TRBD1	TRBV11-3	TGTGCCAGCAGCTTGGGACAGACGGAGACCCAGTACTTC	CASSLGQTETQYF
TRBJ2-2	NA	TRBD1	TRBV5-1	TGCGCCAGCAGCTTGTCAACAGGGGGGCCCACCGGGGAGCTGTTTTTT	CASSLSTGGPTGELFF
TRBJ1-3	few	TRBD1	TRBV27	TGTGCCAGCAGCACGAATCACAGGGGGCTTGGAAACACCATATATTTT	CASSTNHRGLGNTIYF
TRBJ1-6	NA	TRBD1	TRBV11-2	TGTGCCAGCAGCCGCAACCCGGACAGGGAAAATTCACCCCTCCACTTT	CASSRNPDRENSPLHF
TRBJ2-1	NA	TRBD2	TRBV28	TGTGCCAGCAGTGGCGGCGGGGCGGGAGGGATCAATGAGCAGTTCTTC	CASSGGGAGGINEQFF
TRBJ2-2	NA	TRBD1	TRBV24-1	TGTGCCACCGCGGACAGGACCACCGGGGAGCTGTTTTTT	CATADRTTGELFF
TRBJ1-1	NA	NA	TRBV30	TGTGCCTGGATATCAGGGCTTGGGAACACTGAAGCTTTCTTT	CAWISGLGNTEAFF
TRBJ1-5	few	NA	TRBV4-1	TGCGCCAGCAGCCAAGATGGAGGGCTCGGCAATCAGCCCCAGCATTTT	CASSQDGGLGNQPQHF
TRBJ2-5	NA	TRBD2	TRBV11-3	TGTGCCAGCAGCTCAGGACTAGCGGGATTAACTTCCCCAGAGACCCAGTACTTC	CASSSGLAGLTSPETQYF
TRBJ2-3	NA	NA	TRBV5-1	TGCGCCAGCAGCTTCGGGCGGGGCGCCACAGATACGCAGTATTTT	CASSFGRGATDTQYF
TRBJ2-1	once	NA	TRBV19	TGTGCCAGTAGTACCTCGAGTCGAAATGAGCAGTTCTTC	CASSTSSRNEQFF
TRBJ2-5	NA	TRBD2	TRBV28	TGTGCCAGCAGAGCGGGAGGGCAGGTAGAGACCCAGTACTTC	CASRAGGQVETQYF
TRBJ1-3	NA	NA	TRBV18	TGTGCCAGCTCACGGCGGGAAGGTCCGGGAAACACCATATATTTT	CASSRREGPGNTIYF
TRBJ1-6	NA	TRBD1	TRBV11-2	TGTGCCAGCACCACCCGAGGGGCAGGGGGTTATTCACCCCTCCACTTT	CASTTRGAGGYSPLHF
TRBJ1-1	NA	TRBD1	TRBV6-1	TGTGCCAGCAGTGAAAGGGGGCGGAACACTGAAGCTTTCTTT	CASSERGRNTEAFF
TRBJ2-6	NA	NA	TRBV4-2	TGTGCCAGCAGCCAAGACGGGAGTGGGGCCAACGTCCTGACTTTC	CASSQDGSGANVLTF
TRBJ1-4	NA	NA	TRBV30	TGTGCCCTCCGACCAGGAGGATTGGGGGAAAAACTGTTTTTT	CALRPGGLGEKLFF
TRBJ2-3	NA	TRBD2	TRBV7-2	TGTGCCAGCAGCCCACGACTAGCCGAGGCAACAGATACGCAGTATTTT	CASSPRLAEATDTQYF
TRBJ2-3	few	NA	TRBV30	TGTGCCTGGACCACAGGGATCACAGATACGCAGTATTTT	CAWTTGITDTQYF
TRBJ1-1	NA	NA	TRBV11-2	TGTGCCAGCAGCTTAGATCCTTGGGGGGCTGAAGCTTTCTTT	CASSLDPWGAEAFF
TRBJ1-1	NA	NA	TRBV28	TGTGCCAGCAGTGAGGAAAACACTGAAGCTTTCTTT	CASSEENTEAFF
TRBJ2-3	few	TRBD2	TRBV20-1	TGCAGTGCTAGTACTAGCGGGAGGGGAACAGATACGCAGTATTTT	CSASTSGRGTDTQYF
TRBJ1-2	few	TRBD1	TRBV5-1	TGCGCCAGCAGTTACCAGGGGGAGAATGGCTACACCTTC	CASSYQGENGYTF
TRBJ1-4	NA	NA	TRBV6-6	TGTGCCAGCAGTTACGAGTCAGGGCATGAAAAACTGTTTTTT	CASSYESGHEKLFF